These 16 T cell receptor beta chains originate from one sample sequenced in a study of cytomegalovirus exposure and HLA in healthy donors. This PCR relied on a set of 60 Vbeta primers and 13 Jbeta primers. TCRdb's table, derived via immunoSEQ multiplex PCR, lists solely in-frame clones and lacks some. The sample yields around 150,000 clones, roughly 87% seen once. The sequenced sample was PBMCs. The receptors shown here come from a woman aged 40-49 years in good health and CMV-seronegative.

The V and J genes are TRBV5-6 and TRBJ1-1; 8 bases match TRBD1. J lost 1 base, V lost 1 base, and 6 bases had no gene match. The CDR3 has 16 amino acids. Germline CDR1 is SGHDT and CDR2 is YYEEEE. This CDR3 reads CASSLYTGGQNTEAFF. CDR3 sequence (DNA): TGTGCCAGCAGCTTGTATACAGGGGGGCAGAACACTGAAGCTTTCTTT.

This chain links TRBV5-1 with TRBJ2-7; 7 positions agree with TRBD1. Germline assignment: CDR1 SGHRS and CDR2 YFSETQ. The CDR3 runs to 19 residues. J lost 0 bases, V lost 7 bases, and 22 bases had no gene match. CDR3 bases: TGCGCCAGCGCATTAAAGACAGGGTCGGCGGCCGGGCACTCCTACGAGCAGTACTTC. Protein sequence: CASALKTGSAAGHSYEQYF.

The rearrangement links TRBV7-9 to TRBJ2-3; TRBD1 is a possible D gene (6 bases). Per the germline V gene, CDR1 is SEHNR and CDR2 is FQNEAQ (reference sequence). This CDR3 has 13 amino acids. Trimming took off 4 bases at V and 4 bases at J, with 9 bases between the two ends. The CDR3 DNA reads as TGTGCCAGCAGCTCCACAGGGCCAGATACGCAGTATTTT. Residues: CASSSTGPDTQYF.

The chain has TRBV7-3 and TRBJ2-1; 9 positions match TRBD2. The germline gives CDR1 SGHTA, CDR2 FQGTGA. The CDR3 length is 16 residues. The junction had 6 bases not matched to a gene; V was cut back by 2 bases and J by 4 bases. CDR3 region: CASSLLSGSGYNEQFF. In DNA form, the CDR3 reads TGTGCCAGCAGCTTACTTAGCGGGAGTGGGTACAATGAGCAGTTCTTC.

The chain uses TRBV28 and TRBJ2-6, with TRBD2 as a possible D gene (6 bases). V lost 4 bases, J lost 0 bases, and 10 bases lay in between. Per the germline V gene, CDR1 is MDHEN and CDR2 is SYDVKM. The CDR3 totals 16 residues. DNA for the CDR3: TGTGCCAGCAGTTCCCCGGGAGCCTCTGGGGCCAACGTCCTGACTTTC. This translates into CASSSPGASGANVLTF.

V gene TRBV6-5 combines with J gene TRBJ2-1; TRBD2 might be the D (6 bases). CDR3 length: 14 amino acids. The germline V gene encodes CDR1 MNHEY and CDR2 SVGAGI. Trimming removed 0 bases from V and 12 bases from J, with 15 bases in between. The CDR3 is CASSYSPLAAGQFF. The CDR3 nucleotides are TGTGCCAGCAGTTACTCGCCTTTAGCGGCGGGGCAGTTCTTC.

The J gene is TRBJ1-1, the V gene TRBV11-3; D is possibly TRBD1 (5 bases). This CDR3 region has 14 residues. V dropped 3 bases and J dropped 4 bases, with 12 bases sitting between them. The V gene's germline CDR1 is SGHNT and CDR2 YENEEA. This chain's CDR3 is CASSLGRGSTEAFF. CDR3 sequence (DNA): TGTGCCAGCAGCTTGGGACGGGGGAGCACTGAAGCTTTCTTT.

The chain couples TRBV27 to TRBJ2-3; D not certain. This CDR3 is built from 14 residues. Trimming removed 2 bases at V and 1 base at J, with 7 bases between. Germline values: CDR1 MNHEY, CDR2 SMNVEV (reference sequence). The CDR3 loop is CASSLGRGTDTQYF. In nucleotides, the CDR3 is TGTGCCAGCAGTTTAGGCCGGGGCACAGATACGCAGTATTTT.

On this clone: At one end, the junction sequence differs from germline, possibly due to a read error. This chain connects TRBV7-9 to TRBJ2-1; weak D call: TRBD2 (5 bases). The CDR3 consists of 15 residues. Germline lookup yields CDR1 SEHNR and CDR2 FQNEAQ (reference sequence). CDR3 residues: CSSSLRGQPYNEQFF. In DNA, the CDR3 is TGTTCCAGCAGCTTAAGAGGGCAGCCTTACAATGAGCAGTTCTTC.

V usage is TRBV28 and J usage is TRBJ2-2; no clear D. The germline V gene encodes CDR1 MDHEN and CDR2 SYDVKM. CDR3 length: 12 amino acids. Trimming left V 3 bases short and J 8 bases short, with 7 bases between. CDR3 nucleotides: TGTGCCAGCAGTTTCCTCAGGGGGGAGCTGTTTTTT. It translates to CASSFLRGELFF.

This chain uses TRBV27 with TRBJ2-5; 8 bases map to TRBD1. Trimming took 4 bases from V and 4 from J; bases not matched to a gene: 8. The CDR3 length is 15 residues. Germline-derived CDR1 and CDR2 are MNHEY and SMNVEV (reference sequence). In nucleotides, the CDR3 is TGTGCCAGCAGTTCGAGGACAGGGTTTAGAGAGACCCAGTACTTC. It yields the protein CASSSRTGFRETQYF.

V and J are TRBV5-4 and TRBJ2-1; the D gene is possibly TRBD1 (5 bases). Germline CDR1 SGHNT, CDR2 YYREEE (reference sequence). Trimming removed 4 bases from V and 2 bases from J, with 13 bases in between. This CDR3 has 15 residues. CDR3 sequence reads: CASSVDSPTYNEQFF. The CDR3 coding sequence is TGTGCCAGCAGCGTTGACAGCCCAACCTACAATGAGCAGTTCTTC.

With respect to this clone: The junction departs from the called germline gene at one end, perhaps through a read error. The genes are TRBV7-9 and TRBJ2-5, with D perhaps TRBD1 (7 bases). TRBJ2-7 matches the DNA end more closely, so the J call is doubtful. There are 14 residues in the CDR3. Germline V gene sequence: CDR1 SEHNR, CDR2 FQNEAQ (reference sequence). This CDR3 is CSSSRQGGSYEQYF. In DNA form, the CDR3 reads TGTTCCAGCAGCCGTCAGGGGGGATCCTACGAGCAGTACTTC.

The V and J genes are TRBV28 and TRBJ1-3, with D maybe TRBD1 (6 bases). Germline CDR1 and CDR2: MDHEN and SYDVKM. The CDR3 has 15 residues. Trimming removed 5 bases from V and 0 bases from J, with 11 bases in between. The CDR3: CASSQGGLSGNTIYF. The CDR3 nucleotides are TGTGCCAGCAGTCAAGGGGGTCTCTCTGGAAACACCATATATTTT.

The chain carries TRBV9 and TRBJ2-7; tentative D call: TRBD2 (5 bases). The CDR3 has 15 amino acids. The germline V and J ends were trimmed by 0 bases and 0 bases, with 10 bases remaining between them. Germline values: CDR1 SGDLS, CDR2 YYNGEE. In DNA form, the CDR3 reads TGTGCCAGCAGCGTAGAACCGGGGTCCTCCTACGAGCAGTACTTC. Translated, it gives CASSVEPGSSYEQYF.

The genes are TRBV10-3 and TRBJ2-1; 10 bases are a match to TRBD2. The germline V gene encodes CDR1 ENHRY and CDR2 SYGVKD. Trimming took 4 bases from V and 6 from J; bases not matched to a gene: 15. The length of the CDR3 is 18 residues. For the CDR3, the DNA is TGTGCCATCAGTGCCCGGACAGGGTTCCAGCGGGAGGGCAATGAGCAGTTCTTC. Translated, it gives CAISARTGFQREGNEQFF.